This T cell receptor (beta chain) derives from a study of molecular identifiers for immune sequencing clone quantification. Study information: In the replicates, RNA derived from around 20,000 or 100,000 naive CD8 cells was divided into five parts, and four were sequenced. Study-level results: Clone sizes that are highly expanded could be underestimated when identical TCR molecules share a barcode. Spike-in Jurkat TCR RNA from a single cell reportedly registered among one million naive cells.

This clonotype was picked up many times. Its specificity is unknown. TCRdb re-analysed the PCR reads in MiXCR, keeping a single row per CDR3 protein. The repertoire consists of 460,000 or so distinct CDR3 sequences, with about 25% occurring once and the leading ten covering 0.76%. Input for naive CD8 libraries was roughly 19,000 to 1,100,000 sorted cells; the RNA fraction used was 10%, 30% or 50%. Looked up from germline, CDR1 is MNHEY and CDR2 is SVGAGI. Trimming stripped 2 bases from V and 0 bases from J, with 10 bases between. CDR3 length: 16 residues. The sequencing input was naive CD8+ T cells from blood, with Jurkat cell RNA spiked in. Regarding subset: FACS-sorted CD8+CD4-CCR7+CD45RA+ naive T cells. This sequence joins TRBV6-5 and TRBJ1-4, with D hard to call. The TCR was taken from a human donor in good health. Some libraries in this study had Jurkat cell RNA spiked in. The CDR3 loop reads CASSYAADATNEKLFF. Written as DNA, the CDR3 is TGTGCCAGCAGTTACGCGGCTGACGCAACTAATGAAAAACTGTTTTTT.